This TCR beta chain was sequenced in a study of blood T cell repertoires in COVID-19. About the study: Researchers got acute and convalescent COVID-19 samples from the United States, Italy and Spain. Nucleic acid was either cDNA or gDNA, and it came from T cells, B-cell-depleted T cells, or PBMCs.

Original processing methods: Amplifying reference gene primers gave estimates of nucleated cell counts. Clones were sequenced by immunoSEQ multiplex PCR, and TCRdb holds only the in-frame ones, with some missing. D and trimming were read from the DNA, whereas the V and J calls and clone size are those reported in that table. The table has about 130,000 clones, around 86% seen once. With 7 bases removed from V and 3 bases from J, the gap between germline ends came to 4 bases. CDR3 length: 11 residues. Per the germline V gene, CDR1 is MNHEY and CDR2 is SVGAGI. Sequenced sample: peripheral blood. The receptor's source is a woman aged 70-85 years with COVID-19, enrolled during active disease. The chain combines TRBV6-5 with TRBJ2-1; no reliable D call. The CDR3 loop is CASTLYNEQFF. The CDR3 bases are TGTGCCAGCACTCTCTACAATGAGCAGTTCTTC.